This T cell receptor (beta chain) is from a study of CD8 T cells in ankylosing spondylitis. This CDR3 is 15 amino acids long. V shed 5 bases and J 1 base; nucleotides not matched to a gene: 3. Germline values: CDR1 ENHRY, CDR2 SYGVKD. Findings of the study overall: A number of the motif variants had already been described in reactive arthritis synovial fluid and blood. Blood from ankylosing spondylitis patients appeared to carry a characteristic roughly 8-variant TCR beta motif.

Construction of TCR beta libraries was performed using quantitative 5'-RACE with molecular barcodes. TCRdb independently ran MiXCR on the 5' RACE reads; one entry per CDR3 protein. The profile shows fewer than 750,000 distinct CDR3 sequences, around 20% of them singletons. In regard to this clonotype: Its antigen is as yet unknown.

The sequenced material came from blood, either unsorted or a sorted T cell fraction (not recorded which). This receptor was taken from a male donor with ankylosing spondylitis. The chain couples TRBV10-3 to TRBJ2-2; 8 nucleotides match TRBD1. CDR3 sequence: CAISPGTGNTGELFF. The CDR3 coding sequence is TGTGCCATCAGTCCCGGGACAGGGAACACCGGGGAGCTGTTTTTT.